This TCR beta chain derives from a study of shared clonotypes between healthy human individuals. Turning to the study itself: Samples came from a couple of female and three male donors aged 18 to 49. The plates for each donor numbered three CD4 naive, three CD4 memory, two CD8 naive and one CD8 memory.

Whole-study findings and limits: Several donors held around 5% of naive CD4 clonotypes in common. Depth was large, yet rarefaction showed that sorted-subset sequencing was incomplete.

Germline-derived CDR1 and CDR2 are SGDLS and YYNGEE. Trimming removed 0 bases from V and 6 bases from J; junction bases left unmatched: 12. CDR3 length: 18 residues. With regard to this clone: The antigen remains undetermined.

Sequencing used immunoSEQ multiplex PCR; TCRdb keeps in-frame clones, though not all of them. Of a few hundred thousand clones in the sample, about 96% were seen once. Specimen: memory CD8+ T cells sorted from blood. Subset indicated: CD45RO+ cells pooled with CCR7-negative TemRA cells. The chain recombines TRBV9 with TRBJ2-3; TRBD2 aligns across 11 bases. The TCR sequence derives from a man aged 25 to 40 in good health. The chain's CDR3 is CASSVEGGLAGPGDTQYF. The CDR3 nucleotides are TGTGCCAGCAGCGTAGAGGGAGGACTAGCGGGCCCTGGGGATACGCAGTATTTT.